Included here is one TCR beta chain sequence, with context. What it recognizes is unknown. This sample is drawn from a study of cytomegalovirus exposure and HLA in healthy donors. Vbeta (60) and Jbeta (13) primers were used in the PCR. Sequenced by immunoSEQ multiplex PCR; TCRdb stores in-frame clones only, minus some. Counted here are 150,000 to 200,000 clones, over 65% occurring once; the ten biggest clones make up 1.5% to 2%. The V and J ends lost 0 bases and 3 bases, in that order; junction bases with no gene match: 3. This CDR3 is built from 17 residues. In germline, CDR1 is MDHEN, CDR2 SYDVKM. Study-level findings and limits: Immune exposure information available was restricted to CMV serostatus. Certain sequence variants were highly shared and formed a cluster, and this cluster was likely a sequencing artifact.

The specimen sequenced was PBMCs. The chain has TRBV28 and TRBJ2-3, with 13 bases aligning to TRBD2. This clonotype was sampled from a woman aged 25 to 39 in good health and CMV-seronegative. CDR3 nucleotides: TGTGCCAGCAGTTTATGGACTAGCGGGGGGAGGACAGATACGCAGTATTTT. Protein product: CASSLWTSGGRTDTQYF. The entire variable domain, with the rest obtained from reference TRBV28 and TRBJ2-3, is as follows: DVKVTQSSRYLVKRTGEKVFLECVQDMDHENMFWYRQDPGLGLRLIYFSYDVKMKEKGDIPEGYSVSREKKERFSLILESASTNQTSMYLCASSLWTSGGRTDTQYFGPGTRLTVL.